This TCR beta chain was captured in a study of graft-versus-host responses after intestinal transplantation. Study-wide results and caveats: In patients with graft-donor T cell macrochimerism, allograft graft-versus-host to host-versus-graft clonal ratios were high.

V was cut by 1 base and J by 3 bases, with 7 bases left in between. The CDR3 loop spans 13 amino acids. Germline values: CDR1 SGHNT, CDR2 YYREEE (reference sequence). In the case of this clone: Its antigen is unidentified.

Data came from immunoSEQ multiplex PCR; TCRdb stores just in-frame clones and leaves some out. The sample includes more than 100,000 clones, approximately 92% of them seen just once. The sequence came from a human donor who received an intestinal transplant. The source was unstimulated CD4+ T cells sorted from spleen or lymph node cells, collected before intestinal transplant. The chain has TRBV5-4 and TRBJ2-5; a possible D gene is TRBD1 (5 bases). CDR3: CASSLPDKETQYF. The CDR3 region has the DNA TGTGCCAGCAGCTTGCCGGACAAAGAGACCCAGTACTTC.